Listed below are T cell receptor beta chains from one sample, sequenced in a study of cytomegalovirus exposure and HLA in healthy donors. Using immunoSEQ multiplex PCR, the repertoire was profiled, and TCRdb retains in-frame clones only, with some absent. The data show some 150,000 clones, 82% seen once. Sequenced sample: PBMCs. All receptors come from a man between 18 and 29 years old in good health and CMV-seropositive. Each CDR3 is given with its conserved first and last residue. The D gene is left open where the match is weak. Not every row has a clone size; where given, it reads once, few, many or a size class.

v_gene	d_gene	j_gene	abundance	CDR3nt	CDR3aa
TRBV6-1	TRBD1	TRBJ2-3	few	TGTGCCACTAAAGACAGGGTCGACCTCACAGATACGCAGTATTTT	CATKDRVDLTDTQYF
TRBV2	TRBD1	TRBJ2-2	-	TGTGCCAGCAGTCGACAGGGGATTTTGGAGGAGCTGTTTTTT	CASSRQGILEELFF
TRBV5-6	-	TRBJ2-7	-	TGTGCCAGCAGCAAGAAAGGGACAAGCTACGAGCAGTACTTC	CASSKKGTSYEQYF
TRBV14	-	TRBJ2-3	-	TGTGCCAGCAGCCGAGTTCTCGGTACGCAGTATTTT	CASSRVLGTQYF
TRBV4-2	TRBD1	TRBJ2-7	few	TGTGCCAGCAGCCAAGAGGTCGGGACAGGATCCTACGAGCAGTACTTC	CASSQEVGTGSYEQYF
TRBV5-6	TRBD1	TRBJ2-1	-	TGTGCCAGCAGCTTCTCCAGGGGGAGAGGCTACAATGAGCAGTTCTTC	CASSFSRGRGYNEQFF
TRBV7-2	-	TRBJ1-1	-	TGTGCCAGCAGCTTAGAGTCCATACTAAGGAACACTGAAGCTTTCTTT	CASSLESILRNTEAFF
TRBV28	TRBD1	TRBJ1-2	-	TGTGCCAGCAGTCCGACCGGGACAGGGGGTAAAGGCTATGGCTACACCTTC	CASSPTGTGGKGYGYTF
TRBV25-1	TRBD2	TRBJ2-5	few	TGTGCCAGCAGTGAACGAGAGGGAGGGGAGCAAGAGACCCAGTACTTC	CASSEREGGEQETQYF
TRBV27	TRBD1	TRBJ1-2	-	TGTGCCAGCAGGACCGGACAGGGAGGCTATGGCTACACCTTC	CASRTGQGGYGYTF
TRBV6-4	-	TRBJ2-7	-	TGTGCCAGCAGTGACTTTGACCGGGGGGAGCAGTACTTC	CASSDFDRGEQYF
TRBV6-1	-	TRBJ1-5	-	TGTGCCAGCACACCGGACAGTAACCAGCCCCAGCATTTT	CASTPDSNQPQHF
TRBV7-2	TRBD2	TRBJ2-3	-	TGTGCCAGCAGCCTCGGGACTAGCGGGATATCAGGGACAGATACGCAGTATTTT	CASSLGTSGISGTDTQYF
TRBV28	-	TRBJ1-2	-	TGTGCCATCCGGGGGGCAGGAAAAAACGGCTACACCTTC	CAIRGAGKNGYTF
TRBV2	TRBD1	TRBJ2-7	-	TGTGCCAGCAGTGAACTATTCGTGGGACAGTTCTACGAGCAGTACTTC	CASSELFVGQFYEQYF
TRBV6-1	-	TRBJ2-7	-	TGTGCCAGCAGTGAAGCCGGGGGTTCCTACGAGCAGTACTTC	CASSEAGGSYEQYF
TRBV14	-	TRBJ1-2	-	TGTGCCAGCAGCCAAGGTGCGGTGATGGTGAGTTGGGGCTACACCTTC	CASSQGAVMVSWGYTF
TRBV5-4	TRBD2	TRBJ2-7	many	TGTGCCAGCAGCCTACTAGCGGGCCTCTCCTACGAGCAGTACTTC	CASSLLAGLSYEQYF
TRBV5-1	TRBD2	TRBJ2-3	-	TGCGCCAGCAGCCCGTCAGCGGGAGGGGACACAGATACGCAGTATTTT	CASSPSAGGDTDTQYF
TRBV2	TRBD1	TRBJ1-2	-	TGTGCCAGCAGGACAGGGGTAGGCTATGGCTACACCTTC	CASRTGVGYGYTF
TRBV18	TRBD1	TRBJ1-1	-	TGTGCCTTAGGGGGCCCCTCGAACACTGAAGCTTTCTTT	CALGGPSNTEAFF